This is a list of T cell receptor beta chains from one sample in a study of T cell responses to AZD1222 COVID-19 vaccine. TCRdb keeps only in-frame clones here, not all; method: immunoSEQ multiplex PCR. The table lists about 69,000 clones, about nine tenths of them singletons, with roughly 2.7% in the top ten. The sample in question was peripheral blood, obtained on day 0 of AZD1222 vaccination. The receptor source for this set is an adult in good health. Both conserved end residues are part of each CDR3. The D gene is left open where the match is weak. Expanded clones are given a class, and other clones once, few, many or no size at all.

j_call clone_size d_call v_call cdr3_nt cdr3_aa
TRBJ1-2 NA TRBD1 TRBV6-5 TGTGCCAGCAGTCCAGGGGGCTCTAACTATGGCTACACCTTC CASSPGGSNYGYTF
TRBJ1-2 NA TRBD1 TRBV3-1/TRBV3-2 TGTGCCAGCAGCCAAAAGGACAGGGGGCGAAATGGCTACACCTTC CASSQKDRGRNGYTF
TRBJ2-5 once NA TRBV10-3 TGTGCCATCAGTGAGCCTCAGGGAGAAGAGACCCAGTACTTC CAISEPQGEETQYF
TRBJ1-5 NA NA TRBV19 TGTGCCAGTAGTCCGAGGGGTTTGGGACAGCCCCAGCATTTT CASSPRGLGQPQHF
TRBJ1-5 NA NA TRBV29-1 TGCAGCGTTGGGGCTATAGGTCAGCCCCAGCATTTT CSVGAIGQPQHF
TRBJ2-2 NA NA TRBV18 TGTGCCAGCTCACCTCCTCGGGGGAGAAACACCGGGGAGCTGTTTTTT CASSPPRGRNTGELFF
TRBJ1-2 NA NA TRBV6-5 TGTGCCAGGGGAACGGCTTTTTCTGGATATGGCTACACCTTC CARGTAFSGYGYTF
TRBJ2-3 NA NA TRBV29-1 TGCAGCGTTGAAGATTCTCCGAACACAGATACGCAGTATTTT CSVEDSPNTDTQYF
TRBJ2-7 NA NA TRBV30 TGTGCCTGGAACTACTGGAACTCCTACGAGCAGTACTTC CAWNYWNSYEQYF
TRBJ1-1 NA NA TRBV6-5 TGTGCCAGCCCTAATAGGAACACTGAAGCTTTCTTT CASPNRNTEAFF
TRBJ2-7 NA TRBD1 TRBV7-6 TGTGCCAGCAGCTTATATCAGGACAGGATCTACGAGCAGTACTTC CASSLYQDRIYEQYF
TRBJ1-1 few NA TRBV7-2 TGTGCCAGCAGCTTATATTCAGATGAAGCTTTCTTT CASSLYSDEAFF
TRBJ2-3 NA TRBD2 TRBV24-1 TGTGCCACCAGTGATCTTGCGCGGGAGGGCACAGATACGCAGTATTTT CATSDLAREGTDTQYF
TRBJ2-7 NA NA TRBV5-1 TGCGCCAGCAGCTCCAGACCGTCCGCGACAGGCCCTACCTACGAGCAGTACTTC CASSSRPSATGPTYEQYF
TRBJ1-6 NA NA TRBV2 TGTGCCAGCAGCTCCTTCAATTCACCCCTCCACTTT CASSSFNSPLHF
TRBJ1-1 NA TRBD1 TRBV2 TGTGCCAGCAGTGAAAGGCAGGGGGGCACTGAAGCTTTCTTT CASSERQGGTEAFF
TRBJ2-3 NA NA TRBV10-3 TGTGCCATCAGTGAGAACGGAGCAGATACGCAGTATTTT CAISENGADTQYF
TRBJ1-2 once TRBD1 TRBV5-6 TGTGCCAGCAGCTGGGACAGACGTGGGGGCTACACCTTC CASSWDRRGGYTF
TRBJ1-2 NA NA TRBV9 TGTGCCAGCAGCCTCGGTACAGGGAGGGGCTCGAACTATGGCTACACCTTC CASSLGTGRGSNYGYTF
TRBJ2-2 NA TRBD2 TRBV6-6 TGTGCCAGCAGTCCATATCGGACTAGCGGGAGTCCGGGGGAGCTGTTTTTT CASSPYRTSGSPGELFF
TRBJ2-2 once NA TRBV18 TGTGCCAGCTCACCAACTGGGAACACCGGGGAGCTGTTTTTT CASSPTGNTGELFF
TRBJ2-2 NA NA TRBV6-6 TGTGCCAGCAGTTCGACGAACACCGGGGAGCTGTTTTTT CASSSTNTGELFF
TRBJ1-1 NA NA TRBV25-1 TGTGCCAGCAGTAACGGTGGGTGGGACACTGAAGCTTTCTTT CASSNGGWDTEAFF
TRBJ2-5 NA TRBD2 TRBV28 TGTGCCAGTTCCCCGGGGGGGCTTAAGGAGACCCAGTACTTC CASSPGGLKETQYF
TRBJ1-2 NA TRBD1 TRBV5-1 TGCGCCAGCAGCTACCTCTCCGGGACAGGGTCTGGCTACACCTTC CASSYLSGTGSGYTF
TRBJ2-1 once NA TRBV7-2 TGTGCCAGCAGCCAATACGGGAGCCCCAATGAGCAGTTCTTC CASSQYGSPNEQFF
TRBJ1-4 NA NA TRBV29-1 TGCAGCGTTCCGGGGGTGGGTAATGAAAAACTGTTTTTT CSVPGVGNEKLFF
TRBJ1-6 NA TRBD1 TRBV19 TGTGCCAGTAGTACAACCGGGACAGGGGATTCACCCCTCCACTTT CASSTTGTGDSPLHF
TRBJ1-4 NA TRBD1 TRBV9 TGTGCCAGCAGCTCCGGACAGGGAACTGGGTATGAAAAACTGTTTTTT CASSSGQGTGYEKLFF
TRBJ1-1 NA NA TRBV12-3/TRBV12-4 TGTGCCAGCAAAGGGCGCACTGAAGCTTTCTTT CASKGRTEAFF
TRBJ2-1 NA NA TRBV7-2 TGTGCCAGCAGCTTGACACCCTCCTACAATGAGCAGTTCTTC CASSLTPSYNEQFF
TRBJ1-5 NA TRBD1 TRBV9 TGTGCCAGCAGCGCCCAGGGGGGTAGCAATCAGCCCCAGCATTTT CASSAQGGSNQPQHF
TRBJ2-2 few TRBD1 TRBV11-3 TGTGCCAGCAGCCCCGGACAGGGGGTTACCGGGGAGCTGTTTTTT CASSPGQGVTGELFF
TRBJ1-2 NA NA TRBV9 TGTGCCAGCAGTTCAAGTGGCTATGGCTACACCTTC CASSSSGYGYTF
TRBJ1-5 NA NA TRBV29-1 TGCAGCGTTGGGGACGGAAATAGCAATCAGCCCCAGCATTTT CSVGDGNSNQPQHF
TRBJ1-2 NA NA TRBV19 TGTGCCAGTAGTCGGGGGGGTAGCTATGGCTACACCTTC CASSRGGSYGYTF
TRBJ2-1 NA NA TRBV7-2 TGTGCCAGCAGCTCTCCACCGCACAATGAGCAGTTCTTC CASSSPPHNEQFF
TRBJ1-1 NA NA TRBV7-2 TGTGCCAGCAGCCAAGGAGGGTTGAACACTGAAGCTTTCTTT CASSQGGLNTEAFF
TRBJ1-2 NA NA TRBV20-1 TGCAGTGTTAAGGTCGACTATGGCTACACCTTC CSVKVDYGYTF
TRBJ1-2 NA TRBD1 TRBV15 TGTGCCACCAGCAGGGGACAGGCCTATGGCTACACCTTC CATSRGQAYGYTF
TRBJ1-1 NA TRBD1 TRBV19 TGTGCCAGTAATAAGGACAGGGTAGGCACTGAAGCTTTCTTT CASNKDRVGTEAFF
TRBJ1-2 NA TRBD1 TRBV5-1 TGCGCCAGCAGCTCGTTAACAGGGGCTAACTATGGCTACACCTTC CASSSLTGANYGYTF
TRBJ2-6 once NA TRBV7-9 TGTGCCAGCAGCCCAGGGTTAACGAACGTCGGGGCCAACGTCCTGACTTTC CASSPGLTNVGANVLTF